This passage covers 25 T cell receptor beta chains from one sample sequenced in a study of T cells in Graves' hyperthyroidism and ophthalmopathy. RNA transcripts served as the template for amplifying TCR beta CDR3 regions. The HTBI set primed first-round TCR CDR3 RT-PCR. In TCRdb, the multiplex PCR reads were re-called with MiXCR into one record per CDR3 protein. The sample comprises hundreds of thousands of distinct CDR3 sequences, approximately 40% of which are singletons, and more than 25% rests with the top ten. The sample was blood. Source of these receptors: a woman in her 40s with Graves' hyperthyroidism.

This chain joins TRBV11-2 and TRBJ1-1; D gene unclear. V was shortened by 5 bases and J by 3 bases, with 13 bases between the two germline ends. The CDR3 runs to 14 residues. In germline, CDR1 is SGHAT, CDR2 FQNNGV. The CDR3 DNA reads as TGTGCCAGCAGCCAAGATTGGTGGCACACTGAAGCTTTCTTT. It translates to CASSQDWWHTEAFF.

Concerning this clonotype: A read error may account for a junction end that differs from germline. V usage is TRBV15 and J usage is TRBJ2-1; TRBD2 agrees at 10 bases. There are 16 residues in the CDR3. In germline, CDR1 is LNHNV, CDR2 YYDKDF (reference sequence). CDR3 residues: CATSGDRLAGVREQFF. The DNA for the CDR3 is TGTGCCACCAGCGGAGATCGGCTAGCGGGAGTCAGGGAGCAGTTCTTC.

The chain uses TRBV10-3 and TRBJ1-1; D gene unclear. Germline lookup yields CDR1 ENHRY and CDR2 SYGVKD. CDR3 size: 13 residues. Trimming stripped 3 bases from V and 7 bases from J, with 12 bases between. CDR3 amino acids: CAISDGQDSEAFF. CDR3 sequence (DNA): TGTGCCATCAGTGACGGGCAGGATAGTGAAGCTTTCTTT.

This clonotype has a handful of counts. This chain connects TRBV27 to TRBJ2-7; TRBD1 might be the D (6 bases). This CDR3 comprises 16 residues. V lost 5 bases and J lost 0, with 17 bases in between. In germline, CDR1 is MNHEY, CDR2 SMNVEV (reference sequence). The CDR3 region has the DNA TGTGCCAGCAGTCCGACCGGGACACGCATCTCCTACGAGCAGTACTTC. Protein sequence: CASSPTGTRISYEQYF.

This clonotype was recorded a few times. Here the CDR3 DNA reads TGTGCCAGTAGTATGTTCGCTTCAGGGACCCCCTACGAGCAGTACTTC. Translation gives CASSMFASGTPYEQYF. The rearrangement links TRBV19 to TRBJ2-7, with D possibly called TRBD1 or TRBD2 (5 bases each). Germline V gene sequence: CDR1 LNHDA, CDR2 SQIVND (reference sequence). The CDR3 runs 16 residues. V lost 3 bases and J lost 2, with 17 bases in between.

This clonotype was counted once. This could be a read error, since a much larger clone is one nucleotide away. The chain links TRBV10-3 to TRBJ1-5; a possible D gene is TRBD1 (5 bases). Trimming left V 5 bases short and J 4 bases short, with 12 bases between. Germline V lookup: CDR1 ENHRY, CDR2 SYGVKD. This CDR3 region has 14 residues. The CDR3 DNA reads TGTGCCATCAGTTCGCCGGGGCGTAATCAGCCCCAGCATTTT. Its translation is CAISSPGRNQPQHF.

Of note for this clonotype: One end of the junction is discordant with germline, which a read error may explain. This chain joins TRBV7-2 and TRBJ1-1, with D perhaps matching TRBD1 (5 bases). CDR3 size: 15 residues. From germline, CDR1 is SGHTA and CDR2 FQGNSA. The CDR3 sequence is CASSQGFGGNTEASF. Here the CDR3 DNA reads TGTGCCAGCAGCCAAGGCTTCGGGGGGAACACTGAAGCTTCCTTT.

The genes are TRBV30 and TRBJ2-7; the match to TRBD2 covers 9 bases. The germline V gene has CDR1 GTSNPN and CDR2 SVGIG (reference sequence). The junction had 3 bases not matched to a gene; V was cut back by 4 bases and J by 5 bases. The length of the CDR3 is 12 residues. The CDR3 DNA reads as TGTGCCTGGAATAGCGGGAGCGACGAGCAGTACTTC. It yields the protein CAWNSGSDEQYF.

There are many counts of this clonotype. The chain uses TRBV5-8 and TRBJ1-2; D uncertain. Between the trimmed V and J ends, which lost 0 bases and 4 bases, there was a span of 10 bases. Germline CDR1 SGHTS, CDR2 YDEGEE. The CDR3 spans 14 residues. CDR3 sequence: CASSLVASAYGYTF. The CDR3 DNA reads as TGTGCCAGCAGCTTGGTAGCGTCAGCCTATGGCTACACCTTC.

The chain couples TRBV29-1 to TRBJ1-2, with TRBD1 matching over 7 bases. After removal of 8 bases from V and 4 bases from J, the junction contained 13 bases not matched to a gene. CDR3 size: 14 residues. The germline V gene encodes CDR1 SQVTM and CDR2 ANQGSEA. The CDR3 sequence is CSILTGSGAYGYTF. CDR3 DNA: TGCAGCATATTGACAGGGTCTGGGGCCTATGGCTACACCTTC.

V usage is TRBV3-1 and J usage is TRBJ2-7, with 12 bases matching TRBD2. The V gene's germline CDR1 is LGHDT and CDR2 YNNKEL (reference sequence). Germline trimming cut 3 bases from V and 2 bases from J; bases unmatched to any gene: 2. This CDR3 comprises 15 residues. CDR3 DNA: TGTGCCAGCAGCCACCTAGCGGGAGGGCCCTACGAGCAGTACTTC. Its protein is CASSHLAGGPYEQYF.

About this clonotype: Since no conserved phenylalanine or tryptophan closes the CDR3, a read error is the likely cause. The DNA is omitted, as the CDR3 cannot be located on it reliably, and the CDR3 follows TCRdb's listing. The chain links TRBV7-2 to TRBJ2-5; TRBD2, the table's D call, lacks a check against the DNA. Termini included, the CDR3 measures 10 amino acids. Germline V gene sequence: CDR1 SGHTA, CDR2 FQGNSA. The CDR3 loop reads CASSLMTLTS.

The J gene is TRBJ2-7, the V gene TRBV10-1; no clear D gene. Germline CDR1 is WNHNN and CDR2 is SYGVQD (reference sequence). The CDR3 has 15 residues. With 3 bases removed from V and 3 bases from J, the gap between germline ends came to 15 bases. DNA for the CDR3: TGCGCCAGCAGTGATGGGTCAGGCCAAAACTACGAGCAGTACTTC. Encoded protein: CASSDGSGQNYEQYF.

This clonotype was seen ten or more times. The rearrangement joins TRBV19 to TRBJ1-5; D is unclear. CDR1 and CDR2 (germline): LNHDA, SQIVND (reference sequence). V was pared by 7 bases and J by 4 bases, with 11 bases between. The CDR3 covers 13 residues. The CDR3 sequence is CASNVPGNQPQHF. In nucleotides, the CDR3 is TGTGCCAGTAATGTCCCCGGGAATCAGCCCCAGCATTTT.

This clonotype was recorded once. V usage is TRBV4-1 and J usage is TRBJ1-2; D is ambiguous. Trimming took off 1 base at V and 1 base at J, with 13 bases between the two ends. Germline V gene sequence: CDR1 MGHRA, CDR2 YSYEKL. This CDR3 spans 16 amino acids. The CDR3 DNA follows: TGCGCCAGCAGCCAAGTCGGCGGGAAGAATAACTATGGCTACACCTTC. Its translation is CASSQVGGKNNYGYTF.

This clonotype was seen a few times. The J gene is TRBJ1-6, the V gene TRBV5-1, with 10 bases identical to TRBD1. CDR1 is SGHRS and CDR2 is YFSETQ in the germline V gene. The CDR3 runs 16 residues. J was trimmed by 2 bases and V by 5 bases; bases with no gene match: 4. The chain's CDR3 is CASRTGTGAYNSPLHF. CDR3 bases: TGCGCCAGCAGGACCGGGACAGGGGCCTATAATTCACCCCTCCACTTT.

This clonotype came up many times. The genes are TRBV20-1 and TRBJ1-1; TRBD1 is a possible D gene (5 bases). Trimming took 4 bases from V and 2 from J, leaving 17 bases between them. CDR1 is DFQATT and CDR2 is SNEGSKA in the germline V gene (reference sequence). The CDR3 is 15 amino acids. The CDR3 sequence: CSAKPFQGGNTEAFF. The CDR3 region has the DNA TGCAGTGCTAAGCCGTTCCAGGGAGGTAACACTGAAGCTTTCTTT.

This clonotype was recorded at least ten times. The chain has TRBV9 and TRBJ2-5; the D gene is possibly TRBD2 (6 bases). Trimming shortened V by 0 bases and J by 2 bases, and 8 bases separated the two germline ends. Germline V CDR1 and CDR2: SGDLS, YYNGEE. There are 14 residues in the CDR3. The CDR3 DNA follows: TGTGCCAGCAGCGTAGGGGGAGGACAAGAGACCCAGTACTTC. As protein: CASSVGGGQETQYF.

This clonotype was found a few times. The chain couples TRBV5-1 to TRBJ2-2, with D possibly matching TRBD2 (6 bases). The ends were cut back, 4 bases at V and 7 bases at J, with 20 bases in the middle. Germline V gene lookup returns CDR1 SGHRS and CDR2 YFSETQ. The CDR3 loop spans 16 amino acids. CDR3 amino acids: CASSQALGAGVGELFF. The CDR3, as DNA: TGCGCCAGCAGCCAAGCCCTTGGAGCGGGTGTCGGGGAGCTGTTTTTT.

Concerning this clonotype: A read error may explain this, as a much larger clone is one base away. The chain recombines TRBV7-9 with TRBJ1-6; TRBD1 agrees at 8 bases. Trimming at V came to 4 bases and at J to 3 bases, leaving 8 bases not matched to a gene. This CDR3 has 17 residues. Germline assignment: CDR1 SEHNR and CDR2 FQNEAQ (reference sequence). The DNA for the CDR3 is TGTGCCAGCAGCTCCCGGGACAGGTCTTTCTATAATTCACCCCTCCACTTT. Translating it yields CASSSRDRSFYNSPLHF.

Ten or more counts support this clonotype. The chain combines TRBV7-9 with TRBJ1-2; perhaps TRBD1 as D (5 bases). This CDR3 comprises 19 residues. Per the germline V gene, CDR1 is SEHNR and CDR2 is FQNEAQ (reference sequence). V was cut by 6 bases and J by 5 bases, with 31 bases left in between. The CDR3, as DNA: TGTGCCAGCAGAACCTTAACGGTGGAAGACCGGGACGCGAGGTATGGCTACACCTTC. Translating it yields CASRTLTVEDRDARYGYTF.

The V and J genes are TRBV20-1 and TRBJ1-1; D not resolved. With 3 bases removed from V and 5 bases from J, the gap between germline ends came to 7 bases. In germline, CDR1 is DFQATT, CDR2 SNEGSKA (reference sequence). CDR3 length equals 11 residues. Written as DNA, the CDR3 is TGCAGTGCTAGCGGACGGACTGAAGCTTTCTTT. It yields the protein CSASGRTEAFF.

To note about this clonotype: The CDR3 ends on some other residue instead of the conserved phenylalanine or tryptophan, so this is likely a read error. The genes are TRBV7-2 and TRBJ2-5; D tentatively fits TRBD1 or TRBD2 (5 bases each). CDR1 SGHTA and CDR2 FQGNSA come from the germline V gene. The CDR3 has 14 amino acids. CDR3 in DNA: TGCGCCAGCAGCCAAGTCCGGGGCAGGTGGACCCAGTACTCC. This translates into CASSQVRGRWTQYS.

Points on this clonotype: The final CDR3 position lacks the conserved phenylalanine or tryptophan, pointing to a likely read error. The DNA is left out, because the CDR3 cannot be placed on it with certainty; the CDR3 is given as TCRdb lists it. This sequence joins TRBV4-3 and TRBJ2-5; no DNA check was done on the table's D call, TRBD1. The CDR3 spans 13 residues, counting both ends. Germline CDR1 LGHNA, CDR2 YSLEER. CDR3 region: CASSLWKEFPLPL.

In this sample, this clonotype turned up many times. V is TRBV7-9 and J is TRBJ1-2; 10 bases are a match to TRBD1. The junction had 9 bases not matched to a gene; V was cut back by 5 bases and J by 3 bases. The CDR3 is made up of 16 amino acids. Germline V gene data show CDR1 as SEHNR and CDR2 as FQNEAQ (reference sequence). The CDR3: CASSRSGTGEDYGYTF. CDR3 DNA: TGTGCCAGCAGCCGAAGCGGGACAGGGGAGGACTATGGCTACACCTTC.